This TCR beta chain came from a study of T cell repertoires in cytomegalovirus infection. For the study at large: Through public TCR beta signatures, both CMV infection and matching HLA type were indicated. Study-level results: People with CMV and the relevant HLA were identified by cumulative public TCR beta family frequency. Dominating the ex vivo response were TCR beta clonotypes that were CMV-specific and HLA-C-restricted.

TCRdb ran MiXCR on the reads and lists one entry per CDR3 protein. This table has approximately 470,000 distinct CDR3 sequences, 42% appearing once. On this clonotype: The antigen remains undetermined.

J was trimmed by 7 bases and V by 5 bases; bases with no gene match: 13. The germline gives CDR1 MNHNS, CDR2 SASEGT. This CDR3 has 16 amino acids. The chain links TRBV6-1 to TRBJ2-2; TRBD2 aligns across 7 bases. The sample in question was cultured PBMCs, obtained from culture after CMV antigen stimulation. This receptor was taken from a human donor in good health (CMV status not recorded). Some clones in this sample may be carry-over from other donors' samples. The CDR3 sequence is CASSRRGYLLDGELFF. The CDR3 DNA reads TGTGCCAGCAGTCGGCGGGGGTACCTGCTCGACGGGGAGCTGTTTTTT.